This T cell receptor (beta chain) emerged from a study of Ad26.COV2.S vaccination and SARS-CoV-2 variants. Study-wide context: Ad26.COV2.S given intramuscularly, once or twice 56 days apart. Regarding the study as a whole: Participants in the vaccine arm had higher spike-specific TCR breadth; placebo recipients had lower. Analytic work on TCR breadth and depth might have understated the full extent of total T cell responses. Non-spike TCR breadth did not differ much between vaccine and placebo recipients.

Treatment reported: approximately 18 received Ad26.COV2.S at low or high dose, single or two shots; five or six received placebo; per-sample allocation not given. Specimen acquisition occurred on day 63 following the initial vaccine or placebo injection. Notes on this clone: The antigen is undetermined.

Assay: immunoSEQ multiplex PCR; the TCRdb copy retains only in-frame clones and omits some. The data hold some 410,000 clones, with 92% observed a single time. This CDR3 comprises 15 residues. The germline V gene has CDR1 SGDLS and CDR2 YYNGEE. V shed 4 bases and J 3 bases; nucleotides not matched to a gene: 2. The chain couples TRBV9 to TRBJ2-2; 11 bases are a match to TRBD2. The sequencing used peripheral blood, collected in a trial of Ad26.COV2.S vaccine versus placebo. This TCR came from a person aged 18-60 years who received the Ad26.COV2.S COVID-19 vaccine or a placebo. CDR3 region: CASSLLAGDTGELFF. The CDR3 DNA is TGTGCCAGCAGCCTACTAGCGGGGGACACCGGGGAGCTGTTTTTT.